Each of the 21 T cell receptor beta chains below was sequenced from the same sample in a study of cytomegalovirus exposure and HLA in healthy donors. The PCR was carried out with 60 Vbeta primers and 13 Jbeta primers. Here immunoSEQ multiplex PCR was the method, and the copy in TCRdb shows in-frame clones only, minus some. The repertoire holds fewer than 200,000 clones, with about four fifths as singletons. The sequencing input was PBMCs. These receptor sequences come from a man aged 40-50 years in good health and CMV-seropositive.

Notes on this clone: In the same sample, other DNA sequences code for this CDR3. This chain joins TRBV6-5 and TRBJ1-5, with D perhaps matching TRBD1 (5 bases). The V and J ends lost 5 bases and 2 bases respectively, with 13 bases between them. Germline-derived CDR1 and CDR2 are MNHEY and SVGAGI. The CDR3 contains 15 residues. The CDR3 loop is CASSPKGLGNQPQHF. CDR3 nucleotide sequence: TGTGCCAGCAGTCCGAAGGGGCTAGGCAATCAGCCCCAGCATTTT.

The chain employs TRBV14 and TRBJ2-2, with 10 bases aligning to TRBD2. CDR1 and CDR2 from the germline V gene are SGHDN and FVKESK. This CDR3 region has 15 residues. The V segment lost 2 bases and the J segment 5 bases; nucleotides outside the gene matches: 2. Here the CDR3 reads CASSQLAGVTGELFF. The CDR3 bases are TGTGCCAGCAGCCAACTAGCGGGAGTTACCGGGGAGCTGTTTTTT. Variable domain in full (rest from reference TRBV14 and TRBJ2-2): EAGVTQFPSHSVIEKGQTVTLRCDPISGHDNLYWYRRVMGKEIKFLLHFVKESKQDESGMPNNRFLAERTGGTYSTLKVQPAELEDSGVYFCASSQLAGVTGELFFGEGSRLTVL.

The sample holds one count of this clone. The rearrangement uses TRBV6-1 and TRBJ1-1; a weak D match, TRBD1 (5 bases). This CDR3 has 15 amino acids. Germline CDR1 MNHNS, CDR2 SASEGT. V was shortened by 7 bases and J by 5 bases, with 20 bases between the two germline ends. In DNA, the CDR3 is TGTGCCAGCAAGTTTGCCGGGGGAGTAGGAACTGAAGCTTTCTTT. Translated, it gives CASKFAGGVGTEAFF.

CDR3 residues: CASSPSPTSGRSIYNEQFF. The CDR3 region has the DNA TGCGCCAGCAGTCCCTCCCCGACTAGCGGGAGATCTATCTACAATGAGCAGTTCTTC. This rearrangement joins TRBV5-1 to TRBJ2-1; 12 nucleotides line up with TRBD2. In germline, CDR1 is SGHRS, CDR2 YFSETQ. The CDR3 runs 19 residues. V lost 5 bases to trimming and J lost 3 bases; unmatched junction nucleotides: 15.

The gene calls are TRBV6-5 and TRBJ2-2; no clear D. V was pared by 4 bases and J by 4 bases, with 13 bases between. This CDR3 has 15 amino acids. The germline gives CDR1 MNHEY, CDR2 SVGAGI. CDR3 sequence (DNA): TGTGCCAGCAGTTCCCCGGCACGGAGCACCGGGGAGCTGTTTTTT. Protein sequence: CASSSPARSTGELFF.

V usage is TRBV19 and J usage is TRBJ2-6; tentatively, D is TRBD1 (6 bases). V was trimmed by 5 bases and J by 4 bases, leaving 12 bases between them. Germline V gene lookup returns CDR1 LNHDA and CDR2 SQIVND (reference sequence). This CDR3 is built from 15 residues. CDR3 region: CASSEQGGGANVLTF. CDR3 coding DNA: TGTGCCAGTAGTGAACAGGGCGGAGGGGCCAACGTCCTGACTTTC.

V is TRBV10-3 and J is TRBJ2-7; possible D gene TRBD1, 6 bases. The length of the CDR3 is 14 residues. Germline V gives CDR1 ENHRY, CDR2 SYGVKD. Trimming pared 11 bases from V and 1 base from J, leaving 18 bases between. CDR3 residues: CASQGYSQSYEQYF. CDR3 sequence (DNA): TGTGCCTCCCAGGGGTACTCGCAGTCCTACGAGCAGTACTTC.

The chain joins TRBV7-9 to TRBJ2-1, with D unclear. The germline gives CDR1 SEHNR, CDR2 FQNEAQ (reference sequence). V was shortened by 7 bases and J by 9 bases, with 19 bases between the two germline ends. The CDR3 covers 14 residues. The DNA for the CDR3 is TGTGCCAGCATTCGCGGAAACGTGGCCGGTGAGCAGTTCTTC. Translated: CASIRGNVAGEQFF. Full variable domain (missing parts from reference TRBV7-9 and TRBJ2-1): DTGVSQNPRHKITKRGQNVTFRCDPISEHNRLYWYRQTLGQGPEFLTYFQNEAQLEKSRLLSDRFSAERPKGSFSTLEIQRTEQGDSAMYLCASIRGNVAGEQFFGPGTRLTVL.

This chain links TRBV27 with TRBJ1-4, with unresolved D. Trimming stripped 6 bases from V and 3 bases from J, with 11 bases between. This CDR3 region has 14 residues. Germline lookup yields CDR1 MNHEY and CDR2 SMNVEV (reference sequence). The CDR3 bases are TGTGCCAGCAGGGGAGGGTTGGCTAATGAAAAACTGTTTTTT. This translates into CASRGGLANEKLFF.

The chain carries TRBV4-2 and TRBJ2-5; tentatively, D is TRBD1 (8 bases). From germline, CDR1 is LGHNA and CDR2 YNFKEQ. Deletions cut 3 bases from V and 3 bases from J, with 14 bases between. The CDR3 extends over 15 amino acids. The CDR3 coding sequence is TGTGCCAGCAGCCAGGAACAGGGGGGGGAAGAGACCCAGTACTTC. Residues: CASSQEQGGEETQYF.

The rearrangement uses TRBV4-3 and TRBJ1-3; D is perhaps TRBD1 (6 bases). This CDR3 spans 16 amino acids. Per germline, CDR1 LGHNA and CDR2 YSLEER. The ends were cut back, 0 bases at V and 4 bases at J, with 13 bases in the middle. This CDR3 reads CASSQDGGAAGNTIYF. The CDR3 coding sequence is TGCGCCAGCAGCCAAGATGGGGGGGCCGCAGGAAACACCATATATTTT.

The chain is built from TRBV15 and TRBJ1-1; tentatively, D is TRBD1 (5 bases). The germline V and J ends were trimmed by 0 bases and 0 bases, with 8 bases remaining between them. The CDR3 extends over 15 amino acids. Germline CDR1 is LNHNV and CDR2 is YYDKDF (reference sequence). The CDR3 DNA sequence: TGTGCCACCAGCAGAGAGAGACAGATGAACACTGAAGCTTTCTTT. The encoded protein is CATSRERQMNTEAFF.

As concerns this clone: Mismatch with germline at one junction end may stem from a read error. The DNA of the CDR3 is TGTTCCAGCAGCTTTTTCGGACAGAACACTGAAGCTTTCTTT. Translation gives CSSSFFGQNTEAFF. The chain combines TRBV7-9 with TRBJ1-1; D might be TRBD1 (5 bases). CDR1 SEHNR and CDR2 FQNEAQ come from the germline V gene (reference sequence). The CDR3 runs to 14 residues.

The genes are TRBV28 and TRBJ2-1, with TRBD1 matching 9 bases. CDR1 and CDR2 from the germline V gene are MDHEN and SYDVKM. V dropped 5 bases and J dropped 8; count of bases not matched to a gene: 10. The CDR3 contains 15 residues. The CDR3 here is CASSRRDRDLDEQFF. In DNA form, the CDR3 reads TGTGCCAGCAGTCGCCGGGACAGGGATTTGGATGAGCAGTTCTTC.

J is TRBJ2-7 and V is TRBV19, with 7 bases fitting TRBD1. From germline, CDR1 is LNHDA and CDR2 SQIVND (reference sequence). This CDR3 contains 15 residues. The J segment lost 1 base and the V segment lost 5 bases, leaving 8 bases of the junction unmatched. CDR3 bases: TGTGCCAGTAGTCCCCCCGGGACAGTTTCCTACGAGCAGTACTTC. It specifies CASSPPGTVSYEQYF.

The rearrangement joins TRBV10-3 to TRBJ2-3, with 9 bases that match TRBD2. V was clipped by 5 bases and J by 0 bases; unmatched bases: 3. The germline gives CDR1 ENHRY, CDR2 SYGVKD. There are 15 residues in the CDR3. The CDR3 coding sequence is TGTGCCATCAGTCATAGCGGGAGTAGCACAGATACGCAGTATTTT. Protein: CAISHSGSSTDTQYF.

The chain combines TRBV18 with TRBJ1-1; TRBD1 matches 9 bases. The CDR3 covers 15 residues. After removal of 5 bases from V and 3 bases from J, the junction contained 7 bases not matched to a gene. Germline lookup yields CDR1 KGHSH and CDR2 LQKENI. CDR3: CASSSYRGRDTEAFF. CDR3 sequence (DNA): TGTGCCAGCTCATCCTACAGGGGGCGGGACACTGAAGCTTTCTTT.

The chain has TRBV14 and TRBJ2-5; TRBD2 matches 11 bases. Trimming cost V 0 bases and J 7 bases; bases outside gene matches: 1. The CDR3 is made up of 14 amino acids. The germline V gene has CDR1 SGHDN and CDR2 FVKESK. CDR3 in DNA: TGTGCCAGCAGCCAAGATCTAGCGGGAGGGACCCAGTACTTC. Translating it yields CASSQDLAGGTQYF.

In its sample, this clone was seen once. V is TRBV9 and J is TRBJ2-1, with TRBD2 identical over 8 bases. Germline V gives CDR1 SGDLS, CDR2 YYNGEE. The V gene end was trimmed by 0 bases and the J gene end by 0 bases; junction bases not matched to a gene: 8. The CDR3 extends over 18 amino acids. The CDR3 DNA is TGTGCCAGCAGCGTAGCGGCTAGCGGGTTAAGCTCCTACAATGAGCAGTTCTTC. It encodes CASSVAASGLSSYNEQFF.

The V call is TRBV2, the J call TRBJ2-7; 7 nucleotides align to TRBD2. Germline trimming cut 9 bases from V and 5 bases from J; bases unmatched to any gene: 1. The V gene's germline CDR1 is SNHLY and CDR2 FYNNEI. This CDR3 contains 10 residues. The CDR3, as DNA: TGTGCCAGTCGGGGGGACGAGCAGTACTTC. This translates into CASRGDEQYF.

The gene calls are TRBV19 and TRBJ1-2; TRBD1 is a possible D gene (5 bases). Germline CDR1 and CDR2: LNHDA and SQIVND (reference sequence). The CDR3 runs to 18 residues. Trimming removed 2 bases at V and 0 bases at J, with 19 bases between. The CDR3 DNA reads TGTGCCAGTAGTATATCCCTCGCCTACAGGAGAACTAACTATGGCTACACCTTC. Its translation: CASSISLAYRRTNYGYTF.